This section outlines one T cell receptor beta chain sequence together with its context. The antigen remains undetermined. These data come from a study of T cell responses to AZD1222 COVID-19 vaccine. In the study overall: Doses given second, at about 4 or about 12 weeks, were pooled. General observations from the study: Just a handful of AZD1222 recipients were seropositive at baseline. Females made up more of the donors, who were largely white British, and clonal diversity may have come out too low.

The method was immunoSEQ multiplex PCR; TCRdb's version includes in-frame clones alone and lacks a portion of them. This sample has about 150,000 clones, with about 88% found just once. The J segment lost 7 bases and the V segment lost 6 bases, leaving 14 bases of the junction unmatched. The CDR3 is 15 residues long. Germline lookup yields CDR1 KGHSH and CDR2 LQKENI. This TCR was sampled from an adult in good health. The starting material was peripheral blood, obtained on day 0 of AZD1222 vaccination. The chain uses TRBV18 and TRBJ2-7; TRBD2 aligns across 8 bases. CDR3 amino acids: CASSRTLSGTREQYF. CDR3 DNA: TGTGCCAGCTCGCGCACCCTCAGCGGGACTAGAGAGCAGTACTTC.